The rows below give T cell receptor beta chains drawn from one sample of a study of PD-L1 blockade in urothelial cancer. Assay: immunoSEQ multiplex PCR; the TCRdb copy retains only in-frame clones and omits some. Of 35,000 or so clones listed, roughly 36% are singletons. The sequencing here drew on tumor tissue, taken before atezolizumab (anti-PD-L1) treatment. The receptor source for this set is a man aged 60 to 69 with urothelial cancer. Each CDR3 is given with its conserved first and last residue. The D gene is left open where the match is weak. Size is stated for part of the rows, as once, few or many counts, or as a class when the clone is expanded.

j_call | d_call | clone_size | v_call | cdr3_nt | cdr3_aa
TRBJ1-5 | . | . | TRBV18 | TGTGCCAGCTCACCACCGGGGCCATCTTCTCAGCCCCAGCATTTT | CASSPPGPSSQPQHF
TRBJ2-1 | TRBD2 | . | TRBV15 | TGTGCCACCAGCAGAGATCTCACTAGCGGGAGTCCCTACAATGAGCAGTTCTTC | CATSRDLTSGSPYNEQFF
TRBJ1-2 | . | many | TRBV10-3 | TGTGCCATCAGTGAGACGATTACACCACTGGCACAGGGAAATGGCTACACCTTC | CAISETITPLAQGNGYTF
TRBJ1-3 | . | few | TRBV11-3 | TGTGCCAGCAGCCCAAGAGGCTACAGGTCCTCTGGAAACACCATATATTTT | CASSPRGYRSSGNTIYF
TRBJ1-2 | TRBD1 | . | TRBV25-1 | TGTGCCAGCAGACCTTTTGGGTTATCCGGGACAGGGAGTGGCTACACCTTC | CASRPFGLSGTGSGYTF
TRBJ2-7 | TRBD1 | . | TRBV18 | TGTGCCAGCTCACGGGAGTCGGGACAGGGGAGAAGGGAGCAGTACTTC | CASSRESGQGRREQYF
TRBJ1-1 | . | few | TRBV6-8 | TGTGCCAGCAGTCCTCTCAGGGTCACTGAAGCTTTCTTT | CASSPLRVTEAFF
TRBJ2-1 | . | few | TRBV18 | TGTGCCAGCTCGAGTCCGGGCGCGAATGAGCAGTTCTTC | CASSSPGANEQFF
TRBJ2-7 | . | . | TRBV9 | TGTGCCAGCAGCGTAGCTACCAATGGCCTGTACGAGCAGTACTTC | CASSVATNGLYEQYF
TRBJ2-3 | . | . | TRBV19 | TGTGCCAGTAGTCATCCCGGGAGCGCAGATACGCAGTATTTT | CASSHPGSADTQYF
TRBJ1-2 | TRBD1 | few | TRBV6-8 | TGTGCCAGCAGCCATGGACAGGGGATGTTCTACACCTTC | CASSHGQGMFYTF